Sequencing of this T cell receptor (beta chain) was carried out in a study of blood T cell repertoires in COVID-19. Study context: Samples came from the United States, Italy and Spain, spanning acute and convalescent COVID-19. From T cells, B-cell-depleted T cells, or PBMCs came the material, which was cDNA or gDNA.

Trimming at V came to 1 base and at J to 3 bases, leaving 15 bases not matched to a gene. In germline, CDR1 is SGHTS, CDR2 YDEGEE. This CDR3 is 20 amino acids long. As processed by the authors: Amplified reference gene primers provided the basis for estimating nucleated cell counts. Some clones are missing from TCRdb's copy, which holds only in-frame ones; the method was immunoSEQ multiplex PCR. V and J calls and clone size follow that table, whereas D and trimming were derived from the DNA. The table has 50,000 to 75,000 clones, 75% to 95% seen once. The receptor's source is a human donor in a cohort sampled during active COVID-19. The chain links TRBV5-8 to TRBJ2-3, with 12 positions matching TRBD2. Specimen: peripheral blood. The CDR3 bases are TGTGCCAGCAGCTTGCTAGTTTCTACTCAGGGGACTAGCGGGACAGATACGCAGTATTTT. It translates to CASSLLVSTQGTSGTDTQYF. Complete variable domain (other parts from reference TRBV5-8 and TRBJ2-3): EAGVTQSPTHLIKTRGQQATLRCSPISGHTSVYWYQQALGLGLQFLLWYDEGEERNRGNFPPRFSGRQFPNYSSELNVNALELEDSALYLCASSLLVSTQGTSGTDTQYFGPGTRLTVL.